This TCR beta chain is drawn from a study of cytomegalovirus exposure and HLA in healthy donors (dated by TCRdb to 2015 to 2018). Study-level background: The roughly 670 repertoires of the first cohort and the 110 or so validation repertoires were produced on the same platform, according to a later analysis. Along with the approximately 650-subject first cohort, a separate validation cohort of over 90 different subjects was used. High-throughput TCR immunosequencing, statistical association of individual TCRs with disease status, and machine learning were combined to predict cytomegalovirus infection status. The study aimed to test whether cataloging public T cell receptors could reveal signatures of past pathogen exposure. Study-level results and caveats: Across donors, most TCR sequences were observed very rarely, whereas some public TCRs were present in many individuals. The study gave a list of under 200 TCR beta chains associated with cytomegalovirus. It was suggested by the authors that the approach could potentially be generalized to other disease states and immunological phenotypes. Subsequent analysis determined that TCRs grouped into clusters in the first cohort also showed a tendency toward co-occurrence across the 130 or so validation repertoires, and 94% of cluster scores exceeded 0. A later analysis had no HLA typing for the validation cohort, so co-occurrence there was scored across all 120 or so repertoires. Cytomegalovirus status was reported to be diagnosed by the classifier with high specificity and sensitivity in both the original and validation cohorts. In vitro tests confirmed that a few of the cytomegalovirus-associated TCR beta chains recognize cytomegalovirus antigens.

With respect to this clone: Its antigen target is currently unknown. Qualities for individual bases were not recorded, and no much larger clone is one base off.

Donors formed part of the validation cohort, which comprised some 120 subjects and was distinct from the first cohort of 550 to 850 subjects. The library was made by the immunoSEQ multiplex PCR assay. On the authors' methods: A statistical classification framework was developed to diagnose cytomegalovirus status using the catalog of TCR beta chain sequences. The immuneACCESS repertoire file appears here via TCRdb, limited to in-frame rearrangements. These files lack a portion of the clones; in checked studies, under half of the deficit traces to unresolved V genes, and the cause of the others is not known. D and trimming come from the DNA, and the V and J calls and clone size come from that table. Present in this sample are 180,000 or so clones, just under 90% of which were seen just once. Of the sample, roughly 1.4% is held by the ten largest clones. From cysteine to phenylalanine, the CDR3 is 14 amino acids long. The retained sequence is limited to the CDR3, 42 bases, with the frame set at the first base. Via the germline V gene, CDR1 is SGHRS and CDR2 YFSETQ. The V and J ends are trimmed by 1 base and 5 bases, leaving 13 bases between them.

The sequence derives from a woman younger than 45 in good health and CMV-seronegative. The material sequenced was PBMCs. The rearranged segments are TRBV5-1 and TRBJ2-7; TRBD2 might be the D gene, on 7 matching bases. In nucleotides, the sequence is TGCGCCAGCAGCTTGCGGGGGGCGGGACACGAGCAGTACTTC. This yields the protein CASSLRGAGHEQYF.